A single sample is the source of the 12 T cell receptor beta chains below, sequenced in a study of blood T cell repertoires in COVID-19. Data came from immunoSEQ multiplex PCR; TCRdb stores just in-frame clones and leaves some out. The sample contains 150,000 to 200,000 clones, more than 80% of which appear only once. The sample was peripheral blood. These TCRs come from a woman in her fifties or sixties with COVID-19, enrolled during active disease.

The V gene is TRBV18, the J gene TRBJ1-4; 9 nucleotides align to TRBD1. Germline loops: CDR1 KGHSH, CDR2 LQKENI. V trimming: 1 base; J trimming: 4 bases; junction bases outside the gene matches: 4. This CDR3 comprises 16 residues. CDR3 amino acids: CASSPRGQGDNEKLFF. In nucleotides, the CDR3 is TGTGCCAGCTCACCACGGGGACAGGGCGATAATGAAAAACTGTTTTTT.

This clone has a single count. CDR3 in amino acids: CASRQGGTEAFF. The CDR3 nucleotides are TGTGCCAGCAGACAGGGGGGCACTGAAGCTTTCTTT. The chain links TRBV27 to TRBJ1-1; 8 bases are a match to TRBD1. This CDR3 contains 12 residues. J was trimmed by 4 bases and V by 6 bases; bases with no gene match: 1. The germline gives CDR1 MNHEY, CDR2 SMNVEV (reference sequence).

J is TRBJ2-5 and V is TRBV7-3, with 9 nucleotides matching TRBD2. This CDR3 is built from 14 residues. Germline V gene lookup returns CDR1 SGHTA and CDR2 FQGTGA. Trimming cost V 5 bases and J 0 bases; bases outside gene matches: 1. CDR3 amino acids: CASSLAGNQETQYF. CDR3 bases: TGTGCCAGCAGCCTAGCGGGGAACCAAGAGACCCAGTACTTC.

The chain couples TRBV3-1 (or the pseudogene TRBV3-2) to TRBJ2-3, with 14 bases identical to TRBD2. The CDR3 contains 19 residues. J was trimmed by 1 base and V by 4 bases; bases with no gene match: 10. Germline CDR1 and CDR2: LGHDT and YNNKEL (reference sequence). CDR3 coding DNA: TGTGCCAGCAGCCGCGGACTAGCGGGGGGCTACTCGGGCACAGATACGCAGTATTTT. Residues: CASSRGLAGGYSGTDTQYF.

CDR3 in DNA: TGTGCTAGTGGTTTGGAAGGAGGTCAGAGGACAGATACGCAGTATTTT. Protein product: CASGLEGGQRTDTQYF. The J gene is TRBJ2-3, the V gene TRBV12-5, with D possibly being TRBD2 (5 bases). The CDR3 sequence is 16 residues long. The V gene's germline CDR1 is LGHNT and CDR2 FRNRAP. Trimming took 1 base from V and 3 from J, leaving 14 bases between them.

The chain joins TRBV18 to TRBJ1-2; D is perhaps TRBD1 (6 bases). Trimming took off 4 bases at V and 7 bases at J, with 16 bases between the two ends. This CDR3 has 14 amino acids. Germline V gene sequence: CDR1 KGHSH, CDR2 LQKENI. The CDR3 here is CASSRTNRDIGYTF. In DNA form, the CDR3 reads TGTGCCAGCTCACGGACAAACAGGGATATTGGCTACACCTTC.

The CDR3 region is CATTTGTGMGQETQYF. The CDR3 DNA is TGTGCCACCACGACCGGGACAGGGATGGGGCAAGAGACCCAGTACTTC. The chain combines TRBV10-3 with TRBJ2-5; 9 bases are shared with TRBD1. With V trimmed by 10 bases and J by 2 bases, 14 bases remained unmatched. Germline V gene data show CDR1 as ENHRY and CDR2 as SYGVKD. This CDR3 is 16 amino acids long.

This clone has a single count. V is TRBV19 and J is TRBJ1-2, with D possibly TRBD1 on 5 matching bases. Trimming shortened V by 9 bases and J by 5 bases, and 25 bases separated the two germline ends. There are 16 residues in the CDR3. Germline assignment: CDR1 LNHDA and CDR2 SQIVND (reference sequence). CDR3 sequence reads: CASSRGTVGGGYGYTF. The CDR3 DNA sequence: TGTGCCAGCTCCCGGGGAACAGTTGGGGGAGGGTATGGCTACACCTTC.

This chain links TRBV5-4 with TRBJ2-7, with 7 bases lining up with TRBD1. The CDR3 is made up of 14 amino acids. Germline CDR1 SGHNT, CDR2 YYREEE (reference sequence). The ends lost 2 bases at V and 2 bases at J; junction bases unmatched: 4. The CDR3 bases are TGTGCCAGCAGCTTACGGGGACAGACCTACGAGCAGTACTTC. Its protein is CASSLRGQTYEQYF.

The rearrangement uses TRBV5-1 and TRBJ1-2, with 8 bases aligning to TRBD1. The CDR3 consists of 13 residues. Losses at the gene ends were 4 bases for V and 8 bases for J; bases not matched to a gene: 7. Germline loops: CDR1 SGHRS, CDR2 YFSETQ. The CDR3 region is CASSQGQGGGYTF. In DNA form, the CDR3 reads TGCGCCAGCAGCCAAGGACAGGGAGGAGGCTACACCTTC.

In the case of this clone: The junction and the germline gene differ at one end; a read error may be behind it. In DNA form, the CDR3 reads TGTGCCAGCAGGGAAGGGACAGGGGAGAGCTATGGCTACACCTTC. It specifies CASREGTGESYGYTF. This rearrangement joins TRBV6-1 to TRBJ1-2, with 10 nucleotides matching TRBD1. CDR1 and CDR2 from the germline V gene are MNHNS and SASEGT. CDR3 length: 15 amino acids.

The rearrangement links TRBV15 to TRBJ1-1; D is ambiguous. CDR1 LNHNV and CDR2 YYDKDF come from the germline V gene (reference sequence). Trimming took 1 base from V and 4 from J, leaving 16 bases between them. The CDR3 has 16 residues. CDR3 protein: CATSRVEGPTFTEAFF. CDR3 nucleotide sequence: TGTGCCACCAGCAGAGTTGAGGGCCCGACTTTCACTGAAGCTTTCTTT.